The 15 T cell receptor beta chains reported below all come from one sample, sequenced in a study of identical twins. TCRdb called the 5' RACE reads again in MiXCR, with one record for every CDR3 protein. In the table there are about 200,000 distinct CDR3 sequences, about 7.5% of which are singletons. The same sample was also used in a study of yellow fever vaccine responses in identical twins.

The sequenced sample was memory (CD45RO+) T cells sorted from blood. The receptors stem from a woman under 30 in good health.

J is TRBJ2-1 and V is TRBV15; TRBD1 is a possible D gene (6 bases). The CDR3 loop spans 12 amino acids. Trimming took off 3 bases at V and 10 bases at J, with 10 bases between the two ends. The germline V gene has CDR1 LNHNV and CDR2 YYDKDF (reference sequence). CDR3 protein: CATSSPTGEQFF. CDR3 nucleotide sequence: TGTGCCACCAGCAGTCCTACAGGGGAGCAGTTCTTC.

There are many counts of this clonotype. The rearrangement uses TRBV7-6 and TRBJ2-3, with TRBD1 matching over 9 bases. Germline lookup yields CDR1 SGHVS and CDR2 FNYEAQ. V was clipped by 7 bases and J by 3 bases; unmatched bases: 2. The CDR3 totals 13 residues. CDR3 DNA: TGTGCCAGCATCGGACAGGGGACAGATACGCAGTATTTT. Its translation is CASIGQGTDTQYF.

This clonotype showed up many times. The chain has TRBV20-1 and TRBJ1-1; 7 bases match TRBD1. V shed 8 bases and J 4 bases; nucleotides not matched to a gene: 10. The germline V gene has CDR1 DFQATT and CDR2 SNEGSKA (reference sequence). This CDR3 is built from 13 residues. CDR3 DNA: TGCAGTCCCGGGGGACAGTCCCCCACTGAAGCTTTCTTT. Translation: CSPGGQSPTEAFF.

In its sample, this clonotype was seen a few times. J is TRBJ1-1 and V is TRBV7-9; 7 bases line up with TRBD1. Trimming cost V 5 bases and J 5 bases; bases outside gene matches: 17. Germline CDR1 SEHNR, CDR2 FQNEAQ (reference sequence). CDR3 length equals 17 residues. CDR3 nucleotide sequence: TGTGCCAGCAGCCAATCCCCGGGGCAGGGGGGAGGAACTGAAGCTTTCTTT. The encoded protein is CASSQSPGQGGGTEAFF. The full variable domain, completed using reference TRBV7-9 and TRBJ1-1, is DTGVSQNPRHKITKRGQNVTFRCDPISEHNRLYWYRQTLGQGPEFLTYFQNEAQLEKSRLLSDRFSAERPKGSFSTLEIQRTEQGDSAMYLCASSQSPGQGGGTEAFFGQGTRLTVV.

Ten or more counts support this clonotype. The rearrangement links TRBV6-5 to TRBJ1-2, with 7 bases matching TRBD1. The CDR3 spans 13 residues. After removal of 0 bases from V and 6 bases from J, the junction contained 1 base not matched to a gene. The germline gives CDR1 MNHEY, CDR2 SVGAGI. CDR3 DNA: TGTGCCAGCAGTTACTCCGACAGGGATGGCTACACCTTC. Encoded protein: CASSYSDRDGYTF.

This clonotype was seen repeatedly, ten times or more. The CDR3 loop reads CASSLSGVDNSPLHF. The CDR3 DNA reads TGTGCCAGCAGCTTATCAGGGGTGGATAATTCACCCCTCCACTTT. This chain connects TRBV7-9 to TRBJ1-6; possibly TRBD1 for D (6 bases). V lost 2 bases and J lost 5, with 10 bases in between. Germline V lookup: CDR1 SEHNR, CDR2 FQNEAQ (reference sequence). The CDR3 covers 15 residues.

This clonotype was found many times. The rearrangement uses TRBV6-5 and TRBJ2-1, with 9 bases matching TRBD1. The trim removed 4 bases at V and 5 bases at J, leaving 6 bases unmatched. Germline V gene data show CDR1 as MNHEY and CDR2 as SVGAGI. This CDR3 is 15 amino acids long. The chain's CDR3 is CASSSAGTGNNEQFF. The CDR3 DNA sequence: TGTGCCAGCAGTTCCGCCGGGACAGGGAACAATGAGCAGTTCTTC.

This clonotype was detected a few times. The genes are TRBV20-1 and TRBJ2-6; 8 bases are a match to TRBD1. From germline, CDR1 is DFQATT and CDR2 SNEGSKA (reference sequence). The CDR3 is 15 residues long. V shed 2 bases, J shed 8 bases, and the junction held 8 bases outside the gene matches. CDR3 amino acids: CSARSDRGNTNVLTF. CDR3 nucleotides: TGCAGTGCTAGATCCGACAGGGGAAATACCAACGTCCTGACTTTC.

With respect to this clonotype: A much larger clone lies a single base off, so this may be a read error. The chain has TRBV10-3 and TRBJ2-7; 7 nucleotides line up with TRBD2. The CDR3 length is 14 residues. Germline V lookup: CDR1 ENHRY, CDR2 SYGVKD. In DNA, the CDR3 is TGTGCCACCAGTGAGCTGGCTAGCGGCTACGAGCAGTACTTC. Amino acids: CATSELASGYEQYF.

The V and J genes are TRBV20-1 and TRBJ2-1, with 13 bases lining up with TRBD2. This CDR3 comprises 17 residues. CDR1 is DFQATT and CDR2 is SNEGSKA in the germline V gene (reference sequence). J lost 9 bases, V lost 0 bases, and 11 bases had no gene match. CDR3 nucleotide sequence: TGCAGTGCTAGAGATCTCCTCGGACTAGCGGGAGTGGGTGAGCAGTTCTTC. Amino acid sequence: CSARDLLGLAGVGEQFF.

This clonotype came up a few times. This chain joins TRBV30 and TRBJ2-4; the D gene is possibly TRBD2 (6 bases). The CDR3 is 14 amino acids. V was trimmed by 4 bases and J by 2 bases, leaving 12 bases between them. Germline V CDR1 and CDR2: GTSNPN, SVGIG (reference sequence). DNA of the CDR3: TGTGCCTGGACGCCGGGCGGGACCAAAAACATTCAGTACTTC. As protein: CAWTPGGTKNIQYF.

This clonotype occurred a few times. The chain uses TRBV28 and TRBJ2-5; 8 bases are a match to TRBD1. The CDR3 consists of 15 residues. Germline assignment: CDR1 MDHEN and CDR2 SYDVKM. The trim removed 6 bases at V and 5 bases at J, leaving 11 bases unmatched. The CDR3 protein is CASRSTRGRGETQYF. The CDR3 DNA sequence: TGTGCCAGCAGATCGACCAGGGGGCGAGGCGAGACCCAGTACTTC.

This clonotype was observed many times. The rearrangement joins TRBV5-6 to TRBJ2-1, with a weak D call TRBD2 (6 bases). Trimming shortened V by 4 bases and J by 10 bases, and 27 bases separated the two germline ends. This CDR3 has 17 amino acids. Germline V gene data show CDR1 as SGHDT and CDR2 as YYEEEE. The CDR3 DNA follows: TGTGCCAGCAGCCCGGGGGTCGGGACCAAGCCGGTTGAAGAGCAGTTCTTC. Translating it yields CASSPGVGTKPVEEQFF. Full variable domain (rest looked up from reference TRBV5-6 and TRBJ2-1): DAGVTQSPTHLIKTRGQQVTLRCSPKSGHDTVSWYQQALGQGPQFIFQYYEEEERQRGNFPDRFSGHQFPNYSSELNVNALLLGDSALYLCASSPGVGTKPVEEQFFGPGTRLTVL.

The chain uses TRBV12-3 or TRBV12-4 and TRBJ2-7; 10 positions agree with TRBD2. The V segment lost 5 bases and the J segment 4 bases; nucleotides outside the gene matches: 11. There are 16 residues in the CDR3. The CDR3 reads CASSPYLAGDLYEQYF. The DNA of the CDR3 is TGTGCCAGCAGTCCCTACCTAGCGGGGGACCTTTACGAGCAGTACTTC.

This clonotype was seen at least ten times. The rearrangement links TRBV12-3 or TRBV12-4 to TRBJ1-2; perhaps TRBD1 as D (5 bases). The CDR3 has 13 residues. The germline V and J ends were trimmed by 3 bases and 7 bases, with 12 bases remaining between them. The CDR3 DNA reads TGTGCCAGCAGTTTTCTAGGGGTTGGTGGCTACACCTTC. Protein product: CASSFLGVGGYTF.